These 31 T cell receptor beta chains were all obtained from the same sample, sequenced in a study of T cells in Graves' hyperthyroidism and ophthalmopathy. Amplification yielded TCR beta CDR3 regions, with RNA transcripts as the source. First-round RT-PCR of the TCR CDR3 relied on the HTBI primer set. TCRdb re-called the multiplex PCR reads with MiXCR, one entry per CDR3 protein. Found here are approximately 360,000 distinct CDR3 sequences, 25% of them singletons; the top ten hold 70% to 75%. Sequencing input: blood. The receptors were gathered from a man aged 50 to 60 with Graves' hyperthyroidism.

This clonotype has just a few counts. The chain combines TRBV14 with TRBJ1-1; no clear D gene. CDR3 size: 13 residues. Trimming stripped 5 bases from V and 4 bases from J, with 11 bases between. CDR1 SGHDN and CDR2 FVKESK come from the germline V gene. The CDR3 loop reads CASSIEKSTEAFF. CDR3 bases: TGTGCCAGCAGCATTGAGAAGAGCACTGAAGCTTTCTTT.

The genes are TRBV24-1 and TRBJ2-3; TRBD2 aligns across 8 bases. V shed 4 bases, J shed 5 bases, and the junction held 10 bases outside the gene matches. Per germline, CDR1 KGHDR and CDR2 SFDVKD. This CDR3 region has 16 residues. CDR3 protein: CATSDQSGRGGDTQYF. CDR3 nucleotides: TGTGCCACCAGTGACCAAAGCGGGAGAGGGGGAGATACGCAGTATTTT.

This clonotype showed up many times. J is TRBJ2-5 and V is TRBV7-3, with no clear D. The CDR3 contains 13 residues. The germline V and J ends were trimmed by 4 bases and 7 bases, with 13 bases remaining between them. Germline V gene lookup returns CDR1 SGHTA and CDR2 FQGTGA. The CDR3 nucleotides are TGTGCCAGCAGCTCGAACCCAGGCGGGACCCAGTACTTC. As protein: CASSSNPGGTQYF. Full variable domain (remainder filled in from reference TRBV7-3 and TRBJ2-5): GAGVSQTPSNKVTEKGKYVELRCDPISGHTALYWYRQSLGQGPEFLIYFQGTGAADDSGLPNDRFFAVRPEGSVSTLKIQRTERGDSAVYLCASSSNPGGTQYFGPGTRLLVL.

The J gene is TRBJ2-5, the V gene TRBV12-5; 7 nucleotides agree with TRBD1. J was trimmed by 1 base and V by 7 bases; bases with no gene match: 9. The V gene's germline CDR1 is LGHNT and CDR2 FRNRAP. This CDR3 contains 15 residues. The CDR3 sequence is CASAVGSGGQETQYF. DNA for the CDR3: TGTGCTAGTGCCGTGGGGTCAGGGGGCCAAGAGACCCAGTACTTC. Full variable domain (missing parts from reference TRBV12-5 and TRBJ2-5): DARVTQTPRHKVTEMGQEVTMRCQPILGHNTVFWYRQTMMQGLELLAYFRNRAPLDDSGMPKDRFSAEMPDATLATLKIQPSEPRDSAVYFCASAVGSGGQETQYFGPGTRLLVL.

Only a few counts were recorded for this clonotype. V is TRBV6-1 and J is TRBJ1-1; unclear D gene. The V gene's germline CDR1 is MNHNS and CDR2 SASEGT. Trimming left V 7 bases short and J 1 base short, with 10 bases between. The CDR3 has 13 amino acids. DNA for the CDR3: TGTGCCAGCAATCCCCAGCGGAACACTGAAGCTTTCTTT. It is translated as CASNPQRNTEAFF.

The chain employs TRBV5-4 and TRBJ2-7, with 9 bases that match TRBD1. The V gene end was trimmed by 4 bases and the J gene end by 3 bases; junction bases not matched to a gene: 5. This CDR3 contains 14 residues. CDR1 SGHNT and CDR2 YYREEE come from the germline V gene (reference sequence). The CDR3 is CASSTQGARYEQYF. CDR3 sequence (DNA): TGTGCCAGCAGCACACAGGGGGCCCGCTACGAGCAGTACTTC.

This clonotype was recorded many times. The rearrangement joins TRBV7-3 to TRBJ2-3; no firm D call. With 0 bases removed from V and 1 base from J, the gap between germline ends came to 8 bases. Germline CDR1 and CDR2: SGHTA and FQGTGA. The CDR3 loop spans 15 amino acids. The CDR3 spells CASSLTPIRTDTQYF. As DNA, the CDR3 is TGTGCCAGCAGCTTAACTCCTATACGCACAGATACGCAGTATTTT.

A remark on this clonotype: This may be a read error: a much more frequent sequence differs by one nucleotide. V is TRBV11-1 and J is TRBJ2-3, with 8 positions matching TRBD2. J was trimmed by 8 bases and V by 8 bases; bases with no gene match: 3. The CDR3 has 11 amino acids. CDR1 is SGHAT, CDR2 FQDESV, per germline (reference sequence). The CDR3 region is CASYAGGTQYF. For the CDR3, the DNA is TGTGCCAGCTACGCGGGAGGTACGCAGTATTTT.

The chain carries TRBV6-1 and TRBJ2-1; 13 bases map to TRBD2. The CDR3 is 15 residues long. J was trimmed by 10 bases and V by 0 bases; bases with no gene match: 3. In germline, CDR1 is MNHNS, CDR2 SASEGT. CDR3 sequence: CASSEARLAGGEQFF. For the CDR3, the DNA is TGTGCCAGCAGTGAAGCGAGACTAGCGGGAGGAGAGCAGTTCTTC.

The table lists this clonotype with a few counts. The gene calls are TRBV2 and TRBJ1-5; tentatively, D is TRBD1 (6 bases). CDR1 and CDR2 (germline): SNHLY, FYNNEI. The CDR3 contains 15 residues. Between the trimmed V and J ends, which lost 6 bases and 7 bases, there was a span of 19 bases. This chain's CDR3 is CASSGSGGPWQPQHF. Here the CDR3 DNA reads TGTGCCAGCAGCGGTAGTGGGGGGCCGTGGCAGCCCCAGCATTTT.

The genes are TRBV3-1 and TRBJ1-2; 7 bases line up with TRBD1. Per germline, CDR1 LGHDT and CDR2 YNNKEL (reference sequence). CDR3 length: 14 amino acids. V trimming: 4 bases; J trimming: 7 bases; junction bases outside the gene matches: 9. The CDR3 protein is CASSPNRGKRGYTF. CDR3 nucleotides: TGTGCCAGCAGCCCAAACAGGGGTAAGCGTGGCTACACCTTC.

V is TRBV3-1 and J is TRBJ2-1; 8 bases map to TRBD1. Germline CDR1 LGHDT, CDR2 YNNKEL (reference sequence). This CDR3 comprises 17 residues. The ends lost 4 bases at V and 4 bases at J; junction bases unmatched: 12. The CDR3 here is CASSRSTGTGAYNEQFF. The CDR3 region has the DNA TGTGCCAGCAGCCGGTCTACCGGGACAGGAGCATACAATGAGCAGTTCTTC.

CDR3 loop: CASSLLGTGGPSGANVLTF. CDR3 sequence (DNA): TGCGCCAGCAGCTTGCTTGGGACAGGGGGTCCCTCTGGGGCCAACGTCCTGACTTTC. V gene TRBV5-1 combines with J gene TRBJ2-6; 11 bases fit TRBD1. Germline lookup yields CDR1 SGHRS and CDR2 YFSETQ. This CDR3 is built from 19 residues. The ends lost 1 base at V and 0 bases at J; junction bases unmatched: 6.

This clonotype was recorded at least ten times. The rearrangement joins TRBV28 to TRBJ2-5; TRBD2 might be the D (6 bases). Trimming removed 6 bases from V and 3 bases from J, with 17 bases in between. Germline CDR1 is MDHEN and CDR2 is SYDVKM. The CDR3 has 15 residues. This CDR3 is CASSPGGRNKETQYF. CDR3 in DNA: TGTGCCAGCAGCCCCGGAGGGCGGAATAAAGAGACCCAGTACTTC.

The chain employs TRBV5-1 and TRBJ1-6, with 8 positions matching TRBD1. V gave up 0 bases and J gave up 8 bases; unmatched junction bases: 7. The CDR3 contains 16 residues. CDR1 SGHRS and CDR2 YFSETQ come from the germline V gene. As DNA, the CDR3 is TGCGCCAGCAGCTTGGCCTTGACAGGGGCGGATTCACCCCTCCACTTT. This translates into CASSLALTGADSPLHF.

Ten or more counts support this clonotype. The J gene is TRBJ2-1, the V gene TRBV27, with 7 positions matching TRBD1. Germline lookup yields CDR1 MNHEY and CDR2 SMNVEV (reference sequence). The trim removed 5 bases at V and 0 bases at J, leaving 4 bases unmatched. The CDR3 has 15 amino acids. CDR3 residues: CASSPDRVSYNEQFF. CDR3 coding DNA: TGTGCCAGCAGTCCCGACAGGGTCTCCTACAATGAGCAGTTCTTC.

This chain joins TRBV2 and TRBJ2-4; unclear D gene. Germline CDR1 and CDR2: SNHLY and FYNNEI. CDR3 size: 13 residues. V was shortened by 3 bases and J by 0 bases, with 3 bases between the two germline ends. The CDR3 spells CASSEGAKNIQYF. DNA of the CDR3: TGTGCCAGCAGTGAGGGAGCCAAAAACATTCAGTACTTC.

This clonotype was seen many times. The chain carries TRBV12-3 or TRBV12-4 and TRBJ2-1; D may be TRBD2 (6 bases). Deletions cut 4 bases from V and 5 bases from J, with 12 bases between. The CDR3 extends over 14 amino acids. This chain's CDR3 is CASSSRDSNNEQFF. Here the CDR3 DNA reads TGTGCCAGCAGTTCCCGGGACTCAAACAATGAGCAGTTCTTC.

The sample holds a few counts of this clonotype. The CDR3 loop is CASSSGPHRNEQFF. Here the CDR3 DNA reads TGTGCCAGCAGCTCCGGGCCTCACCGCAATGAGCAGTTCTTC. The rearrangement joins TRBV11-3 to TRBJ2-1; D is unclear. V lost 4 bases to trimming and J lost 6 bases, with 13 bases between them. The CDR3 extends over 14 amino acids. The germline V gene encodes CDR1 SGHNT and CDR2 YENEEA.

The chain couples TRBV4-2 to TRBJ2-3; the D gene is possibly TRBD2 (6 bases). Germline CDR1 and CDR2: LGHNA and YNFKEQ. This CDR3 spans 15 amino acids. The V and J ends lost 2 bases and 2 bases respectively, with 11 bases between them. The CDR3, as DNA: TGTGCCAGCAGCCAATACGGGAGCGACACAGATACGCAGTATTTT. Amino acid sequence: CASSQYGSDTDTQYF.

There are a few counts of this clonotype. This rearrangement joins TRBV5-1 to TRBJ2-3; the match to TRBD2 covers 13 bases. CDR1 and CDR2 (germline): SGHRS, YFSETQ. The CDR3 runs to 17 residues. The V gene end was trimmed by 2 bases and the J gene end by 3 bases; junction bases not matched to a gene: 6. CDR3 DNA: TGCGCCAGCAGCTTTGAGACTAGCGGGAGGAGGACAGATACGCAGTATTTT. Translated: CASSFETSGRRTDTQYF.

The chain links TRBV29-1 to TRBJ1-3, with 7 positions matching TRBD1. Germline assignment: CDR1 SQVTM and CDR2 ANQGSEA. This CDR3 comprises 14 residues. Trimming at V came to 4 bases and at J to 1 base, leaving 4 bases not matched to a gene. This chain's CDR3 is CSVGGGESGNTIYF. CDR3 bases: TGCAGCGTTGGAGGGGGCGAATCTGGAAACACCATATATTTT. Drawing the rest from reference TRBV29-1 and TRBJ1-3, the complete variable domain is SAVISQKPSRDICQRGTSLTIQCQVDSQVTMMFWYRQQPGQSLTLIATANQGSEATYESGFVIDKFPISRPNLTFSTLTVSNMSPEDSSIYLCSVGGGESGNTIYFGEGSWLTVV.

This chain links TRBV19 with TRBJ2-7, with D unclear. The end of the DNA fits TRBJ2-1 better, so the J call may be wrong. Germline V gene sequence: CDR1 LNHDA, CDR2 SQIVND (reference sequence). This CDR3 is 12 amino acids long. CDR3 coding DNA: TGTGCCAGTAGTATAGTTTGGTACGAGCAGTTCTTC. Translating it yields CASSIVWYEQFF.

This clonotype has a count of ten or more. The chain couples TRBV27 to TRBJ2-3; 10 nucleotides line up with TRBD1. This CDR3 is 14 amino acids long. In germline, CDR1 is MNHEY, CDR2 SMNVEV (reference sequence). Germline trimming cut 4 bases from V and 4 bases from J; bases unmatched to any gene: 2. The CDR3 DNA follows: TGTGCCAGCAGTTGGACAGGGGGTGCAGATACGCAGTATTTT. Protein sequence: CASSWTGGADTQYF.

This clonotype has at least ten counts. This sequence joins TRBV6-5 and TRBJ2-7; the match to TRBD2 covers 10 bases. The V and J ends lost 2 bases and 2 bases, in that order; junction bases with no gene match: 12. The CDR3 runs 18 residues. CDR1 and CDR2 from the germline V gene are MNHEY and SVGAGI. CDR3 DNA: TGTGCCAGCAGTTACCTGCCGCCGGGGACTAGCGTCACCTACGAGCAGTACTTC. Its protein product is CASSYLPPGTSVTYEQYF.

This clonotype was observed at least ten times. The chain has TRBV12-3 or TRBV12-4 and TRBJ2-3; D not resolved. The CDR3 consists of 13 residues. V lost 4 bases and J 6 bases, leaving 11 bases between the germline ends. CDR3 loop: CASSSYLGDTQYF. The CDR3 DNA reads TGTGCCAGCAGTTCATACCTAGGTGATACGCAGTATTTT.

This chain connects TRBV3-1 to TRBJ1-1, with 9 bases identical to TRBD1. Germline assignment: CDR1 LGHDT and CDR2 YNNKEL (reference sequence). This CDR3 comprises 13 residues. V gave up 4 bases and J gave up 10 bases; unmatched junction bases: 7. CDR3 sequence reads: CASSPWTGERAFF. Here the CDR3 DNA reads TGTGCCAGCAGCCCGTGGACAGGGGAGAGAGCTTTCTTT.

This clonotype came up many times. This sequence joins TRBV12-3 or TRBV12-4 and TRBJ1-1; tentatively, D is TRBD1 (5 bases). There are 15 residues in the CDR3. V was shortened by 5 bases and J by 6 bases, with 19 bases between the two germline ends. The CDR3 DNA reads as TGTGCCAGCAGTCGACCCACGGGTGGAGGGGCTGAAGCTTTCTTT. Its translation is CASSRPTGGGAEAFF.

The genes are TRBV5-5 and TRBJ1-1; 10 positions agree with TRBD1. The CDR3 extends over 14 amino acids. Germline V lookup: CDR1 SGHKS, CDR2 YYEKEE (reference sequence). Unmatched junction bases numbered 11, after V lost 6 bases and J lost 9 bases. This CDR3 is CASTLSRTGGKAFF. The DNA for the CDR3 is TGTGCCAGCACCCTATCGAGGACAGGGGGGAAAGCTTTCTTT.

This clonotype has more than one count but fewer than ten. V gene TRBV11-2 combines with J gene TRBJ2-7, with a possible D match to TRBD2 (6 bases). CDR1 is SGHAT, CDR2 FQNNGV, per germline. V dropped 2 bases and J dropped 2 bases, with 10 bases sitting between them. This CDR3 is 14 amino acids long. The CDR3 nucleotides are TGTGCCAGCAGCTTATTCGGCGGGACCTACGAGCAGTACTTC. It translates to CASSLFGGTYEQYF.

This clonotype was detected a few times. This rearrangement joins TRBV12-3 or TRBV12-4 to TRBJ2-7; D ambiguous. V shed 1 base and J shed 7 bases, with 5 bases lying between them. This CDR3 is built from 11 residues. Here the CDR3 DNA reads TGTGCCAGCAGTTTAGACCAGGAGCAGTACTTC. This encodes CASSLDQEQYF.